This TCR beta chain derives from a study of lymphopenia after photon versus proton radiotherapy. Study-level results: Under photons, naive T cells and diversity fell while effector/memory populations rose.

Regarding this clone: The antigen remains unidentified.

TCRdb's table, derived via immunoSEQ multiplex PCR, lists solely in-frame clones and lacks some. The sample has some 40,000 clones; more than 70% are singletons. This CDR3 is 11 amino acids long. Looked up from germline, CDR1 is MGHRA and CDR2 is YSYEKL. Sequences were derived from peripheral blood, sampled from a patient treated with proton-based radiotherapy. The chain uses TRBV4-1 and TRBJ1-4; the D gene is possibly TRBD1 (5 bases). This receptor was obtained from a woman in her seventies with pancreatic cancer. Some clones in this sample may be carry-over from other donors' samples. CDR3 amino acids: CAPGVGEKLFF. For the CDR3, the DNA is TGCGCTCCGGGGGTTGGGGAAAAACTGTTTTTT.